These T cell receptor beta chains were read from a single sample in a study of CD8 T cells in ankylosing spondylitis. MiXCR was run by TCRdb on the 5' RACE reads, yielding one entry per CDR3 protein. The sample lists 20,000 to 30,000 distinct CDR3 sequences; 2.5% were seen once. Source material: blood, either unsorted or a sorted T cell fraction (not recorded which). These receptors all stem from a female donor with ankylosing spondylitis or in good health (not recorded which). Each CDR3 is given without its conserved first and last residue.

V: TRBV9
J: TRBJ2-7
CDR3: ASSVATGRSSSYEQY

V: TRBV9
J: TRBJ2-1
CDR3: ASSVEGLNNEQF

V: TRBV9
J: TRBJ2-5
CDR3: ASSVDRLNQETQY

V: TRBV9
J: TRBJ2-5
CDR3: ASSVGPGSNPPLGATQETQY

V: TRBV9
J: TRBJ2-3
CDR3: ASSRLGGIGTDTQY

V: TRBV9
J: TRBJ2-4
CDR3: ASSVGTDPTLAKNIQY

V: TRBV9
J: TRBJ2-1
CDR3: ASSVGARPTYNEQF

V: TRBV9
J: TRBJ2-1
CDR3: ASSGLAGVNEQF

V: TRBV9
J: TRBJ2-2
CDR3: ASSVSSGRNRPGELF

V: TRBV23-1
J: TRBJ2-1
CDR3: ASSQYVSSSGGEVPYNEQF

V: TRBV9
J: TRBJ2-7
CDR3: ASSVGGGGTYEQY

V: TRBV9
J: TRBJ2-7
CDR3: ASSVEGDSRTYEQY